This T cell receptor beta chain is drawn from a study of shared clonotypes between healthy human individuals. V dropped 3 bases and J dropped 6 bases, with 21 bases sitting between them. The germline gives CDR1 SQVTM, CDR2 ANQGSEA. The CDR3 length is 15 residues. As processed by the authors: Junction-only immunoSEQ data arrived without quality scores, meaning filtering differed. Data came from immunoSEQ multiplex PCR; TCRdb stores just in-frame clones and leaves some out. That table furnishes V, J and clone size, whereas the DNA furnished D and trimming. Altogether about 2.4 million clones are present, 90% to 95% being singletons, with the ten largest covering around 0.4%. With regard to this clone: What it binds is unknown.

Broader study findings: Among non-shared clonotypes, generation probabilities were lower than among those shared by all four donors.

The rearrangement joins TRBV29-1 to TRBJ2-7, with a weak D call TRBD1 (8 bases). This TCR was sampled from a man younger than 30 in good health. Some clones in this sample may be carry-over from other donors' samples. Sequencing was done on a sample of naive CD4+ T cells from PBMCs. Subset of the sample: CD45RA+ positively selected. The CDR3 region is CSVDLYYRGGTEQYF. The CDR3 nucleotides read TGCAGCGTTGATCTGTATTACAGGGGGGGAACCGAGCAGTACTTC.